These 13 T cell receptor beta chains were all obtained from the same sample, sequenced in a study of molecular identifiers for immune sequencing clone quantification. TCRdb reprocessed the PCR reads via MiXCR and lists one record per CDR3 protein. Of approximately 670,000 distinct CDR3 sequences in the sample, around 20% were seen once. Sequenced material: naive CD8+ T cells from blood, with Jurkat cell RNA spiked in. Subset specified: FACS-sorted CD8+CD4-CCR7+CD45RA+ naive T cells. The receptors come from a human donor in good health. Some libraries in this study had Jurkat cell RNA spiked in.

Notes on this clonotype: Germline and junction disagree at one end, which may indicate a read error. Written as DNA, the CDR3 is TGTGTCAGCAGCTCTCAGGGGAGCAATCAGCCCCAGCATTTT. Residues: CVSSSQGSNQPQHF. The rearrangement uses TRBV7-9 and TRBJ1-5, with D maybe TRBD1 (6 bases). CDR1 is SEHNR, CDR2 FQNEAQ, per germline (reference sequence). The CDR3 is made up of 14 amino acids.

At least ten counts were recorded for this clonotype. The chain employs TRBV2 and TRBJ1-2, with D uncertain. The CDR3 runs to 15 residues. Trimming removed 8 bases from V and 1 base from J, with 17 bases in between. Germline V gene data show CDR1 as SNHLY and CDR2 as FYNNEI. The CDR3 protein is CASAGRRDFNYGYTF. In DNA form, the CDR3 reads TGTGCCAGCGCCGGGAGGAGGGATTTTAACTATGGCTACACCTTC.

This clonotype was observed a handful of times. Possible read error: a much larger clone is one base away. The CDR3 region has the DNA TGTGCCGGCGGGCAGGGCAATCAGCCCCAGCATTTT. It encodes CAGGQGNQPQHF. The chain couples TRBV12-3 or TRBV12-4 to TRBJ1-5, with D unresolved. CDR3 length: 12 amino acids. V lost 11 bases and J lost 2, with 10 bases in between.

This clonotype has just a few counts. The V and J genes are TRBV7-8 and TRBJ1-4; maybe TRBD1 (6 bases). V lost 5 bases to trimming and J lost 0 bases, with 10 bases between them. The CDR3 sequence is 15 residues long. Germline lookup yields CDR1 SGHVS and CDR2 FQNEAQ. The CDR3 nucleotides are TGTGCCAGCAGCGCTAGACAGGCAACTAATGAAAAACTGTTTTTT. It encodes CASSARQATNEKLFF.

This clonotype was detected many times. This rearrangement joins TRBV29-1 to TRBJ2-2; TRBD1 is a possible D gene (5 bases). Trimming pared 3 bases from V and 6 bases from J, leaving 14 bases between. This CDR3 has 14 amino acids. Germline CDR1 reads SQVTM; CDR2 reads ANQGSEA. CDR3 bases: TGCAGCGTTGAGGGCCCCAGGGCCCCCGGGGAGCTGTTTTTT. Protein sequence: CSVEGPRAPGELFF.

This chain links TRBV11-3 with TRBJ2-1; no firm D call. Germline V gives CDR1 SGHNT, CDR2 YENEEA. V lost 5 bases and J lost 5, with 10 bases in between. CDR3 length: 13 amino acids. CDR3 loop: CASSDRTNNEQFF. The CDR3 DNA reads TGTGCCAGCAGCGACCGAACAAACAATGAGCAGTTCTTC.

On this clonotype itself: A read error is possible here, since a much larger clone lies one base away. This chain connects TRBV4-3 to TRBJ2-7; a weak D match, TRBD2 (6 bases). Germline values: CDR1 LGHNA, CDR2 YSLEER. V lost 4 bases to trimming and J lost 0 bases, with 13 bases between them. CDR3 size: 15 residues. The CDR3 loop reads CASSLYGGSSYEQYF. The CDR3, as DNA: TGCGCCAGCAGCCTATATGGAGGGAGCTCCTACGAGCAGTACTTC.

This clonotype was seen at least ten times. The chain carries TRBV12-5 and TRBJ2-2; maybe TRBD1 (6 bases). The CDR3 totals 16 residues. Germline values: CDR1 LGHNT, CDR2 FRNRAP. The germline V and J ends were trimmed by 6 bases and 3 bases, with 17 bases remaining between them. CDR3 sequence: CASGYGTIRDTGELFF. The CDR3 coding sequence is TGTGCTAGTGGCTATGGGACAATTCGGGACACCGGGGAGCTGTTTTTT.

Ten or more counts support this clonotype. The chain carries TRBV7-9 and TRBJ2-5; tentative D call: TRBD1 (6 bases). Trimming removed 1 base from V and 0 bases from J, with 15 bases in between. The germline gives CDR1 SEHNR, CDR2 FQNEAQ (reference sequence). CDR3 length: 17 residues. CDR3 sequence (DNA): TGTGCCAGCAGCTTAGAGACCCCGACAGGTTACCAAGAGACCCAGTACTTC. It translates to CASSLETPTGYQETQYF.

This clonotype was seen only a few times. CDR3 protein: CASSPGQGSYYGYTF. For the CDR3, the DNA is TGTGCCAGCAGCCCGGGACAGGGTTCATACTATGGCTACACCTTC. V is TRBV5-4 and J is TRBJ1-2; TRBD1 matches 9 bases. V was clipped by 4 bases and J by 3 bases; unmatched bases: 7. This CDR3 is 15 amino acids long. Germline-derived CDR1 and CDR2 are SGHNT and YYREEE (reference sequence).

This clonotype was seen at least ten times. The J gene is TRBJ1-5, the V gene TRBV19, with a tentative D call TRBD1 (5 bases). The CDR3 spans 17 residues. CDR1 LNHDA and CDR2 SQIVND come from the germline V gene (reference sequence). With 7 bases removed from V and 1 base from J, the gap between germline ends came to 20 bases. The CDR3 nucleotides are TGTGCCAGTACCCCAGTGGGGGTGGGGGTGAGCAATCAGCCCCAGCATTTT. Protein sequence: CASTPVGVGVSNQPQHF.

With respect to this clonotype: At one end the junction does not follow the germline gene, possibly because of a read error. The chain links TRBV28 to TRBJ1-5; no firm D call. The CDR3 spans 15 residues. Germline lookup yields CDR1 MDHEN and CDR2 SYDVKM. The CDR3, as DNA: TGTGCCAGCAGTTTAGGTCCCAACGCCAATCAGCCCCGGCATTTT. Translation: CASSLGPNANQPRHF.

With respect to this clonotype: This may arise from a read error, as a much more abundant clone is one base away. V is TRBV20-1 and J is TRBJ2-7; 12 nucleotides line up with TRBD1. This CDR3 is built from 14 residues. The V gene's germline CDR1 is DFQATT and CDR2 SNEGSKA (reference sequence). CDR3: CSARDRGLDYGQYF. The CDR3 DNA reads TGCAGTGCTCGGGACAGGGGGCTTGACTACGGGCAGTACTTC.